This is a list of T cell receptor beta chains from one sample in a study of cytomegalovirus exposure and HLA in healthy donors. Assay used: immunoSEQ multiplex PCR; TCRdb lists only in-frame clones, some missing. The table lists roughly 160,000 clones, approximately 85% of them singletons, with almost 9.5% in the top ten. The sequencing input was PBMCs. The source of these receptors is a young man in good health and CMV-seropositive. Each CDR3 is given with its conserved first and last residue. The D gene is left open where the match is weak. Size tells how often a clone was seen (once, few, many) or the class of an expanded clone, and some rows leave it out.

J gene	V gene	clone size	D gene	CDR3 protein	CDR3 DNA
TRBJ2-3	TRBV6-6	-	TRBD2	CASSYRTSGGTDTQYF	TGTGCCAGCAGTTACCGGACTAGCGGGGGGACAGATACGCAGTATTTT
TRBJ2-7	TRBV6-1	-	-	CASSVVTYEQYF	TGTGCCAGCAGTGTAGTAACGTACGAGCAGTACTTC
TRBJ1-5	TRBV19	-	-	CASRNVQGHSNQPQHF	TGTGCCAGTAGAAATGTACAGGGCCATAGCAATCAGCCCCAGCATTTT
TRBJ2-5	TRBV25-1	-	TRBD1	CASSEGQGIQETQYF	TGTGCCAGCAGTGAGGGACAGGGAATCCAAGAGACCCAGTACTTC
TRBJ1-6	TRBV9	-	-	CASNREGANSPLHF	TGTGCCAGCAATAGAGAGGGAGCCAATTCACCCCTCCACTTT
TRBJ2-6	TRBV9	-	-	CASSVYGLGANVLTF	TGTGCCAGCAGCGTATACGGGTTAGGGGCCAACGTCCTGACTTTC
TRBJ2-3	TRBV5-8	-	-	CASSLEGGTDTQYF	TGTGCCAGCAGCTTGGAGGGGGGCACAGATACGCAGTATTTT
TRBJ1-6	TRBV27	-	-	CASSLRLRENNNSPLHF	TGTGCCAGCAGTTTAAGGCTCCGGGAGAACAATAATTCACCCCTCCACTTT
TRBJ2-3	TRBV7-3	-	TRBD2	CASSRGGNTDTQYF	TGTGCCAGCAGTCGCGGGGGAAACACAGATACGCAGTATTTT
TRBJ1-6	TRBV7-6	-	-	CASSSSSSGNSPLHF	TGTGCCAGCAGCTCTAGTTCGAGCGGTAATTCACCCCTCCACTTT
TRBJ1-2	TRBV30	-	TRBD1	CAWSPGGAYGYTF	TGTGCCTGGAGTCCAGGGGGAGCCTATGGCTACACCTTC
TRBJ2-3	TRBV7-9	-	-	CASSLFDRDTQYF	TGTGCCAGCAGTCTTTTTGACAGAGATACGCAGTATTTT
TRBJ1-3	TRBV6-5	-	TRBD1	CASSFQGGGNTIYF	TGTGCCAGCAGTTTTCAGGGGGGTGGAAACACCATATATTTT
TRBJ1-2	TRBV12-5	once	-	CASGLVLRGGYTF	TGTGCTAGTGGTTTGGTACTTCGGGGGGGCTACACCTTC
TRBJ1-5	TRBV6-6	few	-	CASSPGQPQHF	TGTGCCAGCAGCCCAGGCCAGCCCCAGCATTTT
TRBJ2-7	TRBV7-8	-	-	CASSPPGLGYEQYF	TGTGCCAGCAGCCCGCCGGGACTGGGATACGAGCAGTACTTC
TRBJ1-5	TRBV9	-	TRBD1	CASSAQGNSNQPQHF	TGTGCCAGCAGCGCACAGGGGAATAGCAATCAGCCCCAGCATTTT
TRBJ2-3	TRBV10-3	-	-	CAISEEGGVSAQYF	TGTGCCATCAGTGAGGAGGGGGGGGTTTCTGCGCAGTATTTT